The clone carrying this T cell receptor (beta chain) was picked up many times. Its antigen is not identified. The data stem from a study of Graves' ophthalmopathy and Graves' hyperthyroidism. RNA transcripts provided the template for amplifying TCR beta CDR3 regions. After a first-round RT-PCR with HTBI primers, a second-round multiplex PCR was run. TCRdb fed the multiplex PCR reads into MiXCR, producing one record per CDR3 protein. The sample lists under 350,000 distinct CDR3 sequences; 15% to 20% were seen once. Per germline, CDR1 DFQATT and CDR2 SNEGSKA (reference sequence). The CDR3 totals 13 residues. V lost 3 bases and J lost 5, with 13 bases in between. Study-wide results and limits: Sensitivity reached more than 85% and specificity 81.08% for a 13-signature model separating ophthalmopathy from stable hyperthyroidism.

Sequencing was carried out using peripheral blood. The TCR sequence derives from an adult man with Graves' ophthalmopathy. The chain employs TRBV20-1 and TRBJ2-5; D is possibly TRBD2 (6 bases). The CDR3 here is CSASGSAKETQYF. CDR3 nucleotides: TGCAGTGCTAGCGGGAGCGCGAAGGAGACCCAGTACTTC.